Each of the 20 T cell receptor beta chains below was sequenced from the same sample in a study of tumor-infiltrating lymphocytes in primary liver carcinoma. Investigators took RNA and DNA out together from roughly 21-30 mg of unsorted bulk tissue. Researchers generated TCR beta cDNA from approximately 500 ng of total RNA, relying on a constant-region primer. Nested multiplex PCR, run for three rounds with slightly modified ARM-PCR, yielded TCR beta libraries. TRBV1-TRBV30 forward primers paired with a C-beta reverse primer were used in the first two PCR rounds, which ran around 10 cycles each. Via MiXCR, TCRdb re-called the multiplex PCR reads, giving one row per CDR3 protein. The table records around 99,000 distinct CDR3 sequences, less than 70% of them present only once. Sequencing was performed on tumor-adjacent normal liver tissue. The receptor set was obtained from a man aged 40-49 years with primary liver carcinoma and hepatitis B virus infection.

Comments on this clonotype: A much larger clone lies a single base off, so this may be a read error. J is TRBJ1-1 and V is TRBV7-9; a weak D match, TRBD1 (6 bases). Germline-derived CDR1 and CDR2 are SEHNR and FQNEAQ (reference sequence). This CDR3 has 18 amino acids. The DNA of the CDR3 is TGTGCCGGCAGCTTATTTGGGCAGGGGACTGGGGTGAACACTGAAGCTTTCTTT. Encoded protein: CAGSLFGQGTGVNTEAFF.

By sample share, this clonotype is medium-sized (0.01 to 0.1%). This rearrangement joins TRBV5-5 to TRBJ2-7; TRBD1 aligns across 10 bases. The CDR3 runs 17 residues. Germline V gives CDR1 SGHKS, CDR2 YYEKEE (reference sequence). Trimming at V came to 0 bases and at J to 3 bases, leaving 9 bases not matched to a gene. The CDR3 sequence is CASSLAARTGGIYEQYF. The CDR3 coding sequence is TGTGCCAGCAGCTTGGCGGCGAGGACAGGGGGAATCTACGAGCAGTACTTC.

Note on this clonotype: Just one base apart from a much larger clone, this may be a read error. This chain links TRBV10-3 with TRBJ2-7; 8 positions match TRBD2. The CDR3 is made up of 14 amino acids. The V gene's germline CDR1 is ENHRY and CDR2 SYGVKD. Trimming at V came to 3 bases and at J to 8 bases, leaving 9 bases not matched to a gene. CDR3 residues: CAISDTGLVRKQYF. The CDR3 nucleotides are TGTGCCATCAGTGATACGGGACTAGTAAGGAAGCAGTACTTC.

This clonotype was seen a few times. Given a much more abundant clone one base away, this may be a read error. The chain recombines TRBV4-1 with TRBJ1-1, with TRBD1 as a possible D gene (5 bases). Germline loops: CDR1 MGHRA, CDR2 YSYEKL. The CDR3 runs to 15 residues. V lost 3 bases to trimming and J lost 2 bases, with 13 bases between them. CDR3 region: CASSQIGTGNTEAFF. In nucleotides, the CDR3 is TGCGCCAGCAGCCAGATTGGGACGGGAAACACTGAAGCTTTCTTT.

Notes on this clonotype: One end of the junction varies from germline; a read error may be responsible. The CDR3 region is CASSERTGELTGELSF. The DNA of the CDR3 is TGTGCCAGCAGTGAAAGGACAGGGGAGCTCACCGGGGAGCTGTCTTTT. This chain connects TRBV25-1 to TRBJ2-2, with 9 bases that match TRBD1. CDR1 is MGHDK and CDR2 is SYGVNS in the germline V gene. This CDR3 has 16 amino acids. Variable domain in full (rest from reference TRBV25-1 and TRBJ2-2): EADIYQTPRYLVIGTGKKITLECSQTMGHDKMYWYQQDPGMELHLIHYSYGVNSTEKGDLSSESTVSRIRTEHFPLTLESARPSHTSQYLCASSERTGELTGELSFGEGSRLTVL.

Worth noting for this clonotype: The junction differs from germline at one of its ends, possibly a read error. The rearrangement uses TRBV29-1 and TRBJ1-1; D may be TRBD1 (6 bases). This CDR3 has 14 residues. CDR1 is SQVTM, CDR2 ANQGSEA, per germline. CDR3 protein: CNVEEDAGATEAFF. The CDR3 bases are TGCAACGTTGAAGAAGATGCAGGGGCCACTGAAGCTTTCTTT.

This clonotype has a handful of counts. The chain links TRBV5-5 to TRBJ1-5; D remains unclear. Per the germline V gene, CDR1 is SGHKS and CDR2 is YYEKEE (reference sequence). CDR3 size: 14 residues. The V and J ends lost 1 base and 0 bases respectively, with 5 bases between them. The CDR3 coding sequence is TGTGCCAGCAGCTTGCATTCTAGCAATCAGCCCCAGCATTTT. Encoded protein: CASSLHSSNQPQHF.

With respect to this clonotype: At one end the junction does not follow the germline gene, possibly because of a read error. CDR3: CASNGTAKTIQYF. The DNA of the CDR3 is TGTGCCAGCAATGGGACAGCCAAAACCATTCAGTACTTC. The rearrangement links TRBV6-1 to TRBJ2-4, with TRBD1 identical over 7 bases. The CDR3 runs 13 residues. Germline CDR1 MNHNS, CDR2 SASEGT.

In its sample, this clonotype was seen many times. The rearrangement links TRBV29-1 to TRBJ1-1; 7 nucleotides agree with TRBD1. This CDR3 is built from 11 residues. With 7 bases clipped from V and 1 base from J, the junction kept 0 bases outside the gene matches. In germline, CDR1 is SQVTM, CDR2 ANQGSEA. CDR3: CSGTGNTEAFF. DNA for the CDR3: TGCAGCGGGACAGGGAACACTGAAGCTTTCTTT.

This clonotype was observed a few times. The J gene is TRBJ1-1, the V gene TRBV29-1, with D hard to call. The CDR3 has 11 residues. Germline V lookup: CDR1 SQVTM, CDR2 ANQGSEA. With 6 bases removed from V and 4 bases from J, the gap between germline ends came to 9 bases. CDR3 nucleotide sequence: TGCAGCGTGCCAGTGAGCACTGAAGCTTTCTTT. Protein: CSVPVSTEAFF.

The genes are TRBV2 and TRBJ1-5, with D perhaps TRBD1 (5 bases). Deletions cut 5 bases from V and 4 bases from J, with 15 bases between. Per germline, CDR1 SNHLY and CDR2 FYNNEI. The CDR3 totals 15 residues. The CDR3 bases are TGTGCCAGCAGTCGTACAAGGGGAGGGAATCAGCCCCAGCATTTT. It yields the protein CASSRTRGGNQPQHF.

Points on this clonotype: This clone may be a read error of a much larger clone one base away. This chain's CDR3 is CASSRNRSSNEKLFF. The CDR3 bases are TGTGCCAGCAGTCGCAACAGGAGTTCAAATGAAAAACTGTTTTTT. The chain has TRBV5-4 and TRBJ1-4; weak D call: TRBD1 (5 bases). Deletions cut 5 bases from V and 5 bases from J, with 16 bases between. This CDR3 region has 15 residues. CDR1 and CDR2 from the germline V gene are SGHNT and YYREEE (reference sequence).

Turning to this clonotype: One end of the junction does not line up with germline, which may come from a read error. The chain carries TRBV5-6 and TRBJ2-3; D gene ambiguous. CDR1 SGHDT and CDR2 YYEEEE come from the germline V gene. The CDR3 spans 16 residues. CDR3 in DNA: TGTGACAGCAGCTTGGTGGCGACCTCATTCACAGATACGCAGTATTTT. This encodes CDSSLVATSFTDTQYF.

Turning to this clonotype: An end of the junction does not agree with germline; a read error may underlie this. V and J are TRBV6-1 and TRBJ2-7; TRBD2 aligns across 8 bases. The CDR3 runs 14 residues. Germline loops: CDR1 MNHNS, CDR2 SASEGT. CDR3 sequence: CASGPELAAYKQYF. In DNA, the CDR3 is TGTGCCAGCGGTCCTGAACTAGCGGCCTACAAGCAGTACTTC.

This clonotype was seen repeatedly, ten times or more. The chain joins TRBV6-1 to TRBJ1-1, with a possible D match to TRBD1 (5 bases). Germline V gene data show CDR1 as MNHNS and CDR2 as SASEGT. The CDR3 has 13 residues. The V and J ends lost 9 bases and 3 bases respectively, with 14 bases between them. CDR3 coding DNA: TGTGCCAGTACGATGGGGGTTTACACTGAAGCTTTCTTT. It codes for CASTMGVYTEAFF.

V usage is TRBV6-1 and J usage is TRBJ2-5; D might be TRBD1 or TRBD2, each matching 5 bases. There are 15 residues in the CDR3. V gave up 7 bases and J gave up 2 bases, with 17 bases separating them. Germline V gives CDR1 MNHNS, CDR2 SASEGT. CDR3 nucleotides: TGTGCCAGCACCCCCTCTTGGGGGAGTCAAGAGACCCAGTACTTC. Its translation: CASTPSWGSQETQYF.

With respect to this clonotype: This may arise from a read error, as a much more abundant clone is one base away. The J gene is TRBJ2-3, the V gene TRBV14, with 11 bases lining up with TRBD2. CDR1 and CDR2 from the germline V gene are SGHDN and FVKESK. This CDR3 spans 15 amino acids. In nucleotides, the CDR3 is TGTACCAGCAGCCCGCGACTAGCGGGAACAGATACGCAGTATTTT. Translating it yields CTSSPRLAGTDTQYF.

This clonotype appeared a few times. A much larger clone differs by one base, so this may be a read error. The gene calls are TRBV10-1 and TRBJ2-2, with 7 bases matching TRBD1. The V and J ends lost 6 bases and 6 bases, in that order; junction bases with no gene match: 7. The CDR3 has 14 amino acids. The germline V gene encodes CDR1 WNHNN and CDR2 SYGVQD (reference sequence). The CDR3 loop is CASSRTGGAGELFF. CDR3 nucleotides: TGCGCCAGCAGCCGGACAGGCGGCGCCGGGGAGCTGTTTTTT.

Concerning this clonotype itself: The junction does not match germline at one end; this may be a read error. The rearrangement uses TRBV11-2 and TRBJ2-5; 7 nucleotides agree with TRBD1. The CDR3 sequence is 15 residues long. Germline loops: CDR1 SGHAT, CDR2 FQNNGV. The CDR3 region has the DNA TGTGTCAGCAGCGGACAAGGGACAGCCTGCGAGACCCAGTACTTC. This translates into CVSSGQGTACETQYF.

For this clonotype: A read error may produce the germline difference seen at one junction end. This chain joins TRBV28 and TRBJ2-1; 11 positions match TRBD1. CDR1 and CDR2 from the germline V gene are MDHEN and SYDVKM. The CDR3 covers 16 residues. The CDR3 nucleotides read TGTGTCAGCAGTTCCCTTGGACAGGGGGCGCGGTATGAGCAGTTCTTC. As protein: CVSSSLGQGARYEQFF.